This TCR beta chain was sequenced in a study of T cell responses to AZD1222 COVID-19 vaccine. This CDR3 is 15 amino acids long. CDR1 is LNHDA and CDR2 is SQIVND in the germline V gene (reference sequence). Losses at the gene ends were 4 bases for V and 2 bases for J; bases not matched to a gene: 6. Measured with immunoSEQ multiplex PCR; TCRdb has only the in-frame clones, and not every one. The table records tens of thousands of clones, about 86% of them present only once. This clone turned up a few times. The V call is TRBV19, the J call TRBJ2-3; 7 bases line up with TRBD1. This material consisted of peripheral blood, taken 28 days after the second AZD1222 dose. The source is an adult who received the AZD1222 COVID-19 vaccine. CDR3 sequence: CASSRRGQPTDTQYF. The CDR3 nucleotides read TGTGCCAGTAGTAGACGGGGACAGCCCACAGATACGCAGTATTTT. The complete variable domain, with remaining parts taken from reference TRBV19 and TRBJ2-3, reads DGGITQSPKYLFRKEGQNVTLSCEQNLNHDAMYWYRQDPGQGLRLIYYSQIVNDFQKGDIAEGYSVSREKKESFPLTVTSAQKNPTAFYLCASSRRGQPTDTQYFGPGTRLTVL.